This TCR beta chain was sequenced for a study of cytomegalovirus exposure and HLA in healthy donors. Study outcomes and limitations: CMV antigen specificity of three CMV-associated chains was confirmed in vitro. In a later analysis, HLA-associated beta chains showed higher expansion and lower generation probabilities than comparable chains. Reports indicate that TCR beta sequences accurately predicted the HLA-A and HLA-B alleles of most subjects.

V lost 6 bases and J lost 6, with 11 bases in between. The CDR3 runs 12 residues. CDR1 and CDR2 from the germline V gene are MNHEY and SVGAGI. For this clone: Its antigen is as yet unknown.

This PCR relied on a set of 60 Vbeta primers and 13 Jbeta primers. The data were produced by immunoSEQ multiplex PCR, yet TCRdb's version contains in-frame clones alone and is incomplete. The table includes some 110,000 clones, roughly 70% detected once. The gene calls are TRBV6-5 and TRBJ1-1; the D gene is possibly TRBD1 (5 bases). The sequencing sample was made of PBMCs. The receptor was derived from a woman in her forties or fifties in good health and CMV-seropositive. CDR3 loop: CASRVGQAEAFF. CDR3 in DNA: TGTGCCAGCAGGGTGGGGCAGGCTGAAGCTTTCTTT.